This T cell receptor (beta chain) derives from a study of patients and donors after allogeneic stem cell transplantation. TCRdb reanalysed the RT-PCR reads using MiXCR and keeps one entry per CDR3 protein. The data show roughly 200,000 distinct CDR3 sequences, around two fifths seen once. Per the germline V gene, CDR1 is SGHRS and CDR2 is YFSETQ. CDR3 length equals 16 residues. Trimming took 4 bases from V and 4 from J, leaving 18 bases between them. This clonotype was found many times. The clonotype originates from a human donor who was either an allogeneic HSCT recipient or a stem cell or donor lymphocyte infusion donor (not recorded which). It is not recorded whose cells these are; they may come from a transplant donor. This chain connects TRBV5-1 to TRBJ2-1, with D possibly TRBD2 on 6 matching bases. The sequenced material came from blood, either unsorted or a sorted T cell fraction (not recorded which). The CDR3 sequence is CASSIEPGTGYNEQFF. The CDR3 region has the DNA TGCGCCAGCAGCATTGAACCCGGGACTGGATACAATGAGCAGTTCTTC. The full variable domain, rest sourced from reference TRBV5-1 and TRBJ2-1, is KAGVTQTPRYLIKTRGQQVTLSCSPISGHRSVSWYQQTPGQGLQFLFEYFSETQRNKGNFPGRFSGRQFSNSRSEMNVSTLELGDSALYLCASSIEPGTGYNEQFFGPGTRLTVL.